These 15 T cell receptor beta chains share one sample of origin, sequenced in a study of blood T cell repertoires in COVID-19. Clones were read by immunoSEQ multiplex PCR, and TCRdb kept only the in-frame ones, dropping some. The sample contains approximately 250,000 clones, approximately 87% of which appear only once. Sequencing used peripheral blood. These TCRs come from a man aged 55 to 69 who had recovered from COVID-19.

The V and J genes are TRBV21-1 and TRBJ2-1; TRBD2, the table's D call, was not compared with the DNA. TRBV21-1 is shown as a pseudogene. The CDR3 spans 16 residues. CDR3 coding DNA: TGTGCCAGCAGCAAACGTTGGCGGGAACTCTACAATGAGCAGTTCTTC. Translation: CASSKRWRELYNEQFF.

The V and J genes are TRBV9 and TRBJ1-3; TRBD1 is a possible D gene (6 bases). V was pared by 4 bases and J by 0 bases, with 20 bases between. The CDR3 has 18 amino acids. Germline V gene lookup returns CDR1 SGDLS and CDR2 YYNGEE. This chain's CDR3 is CASSNRDNLLNSGNTIYF. CDR3 nucleotides: TGTGCCAGCAGCAACCGGGACAACCTCCTCAACTCTGGAAACACCATATATTTT.

The chain combines TRBV5-1 with TRBJ2-7; maybe TRBD2 (6 bases). V lost 5 bases and J 5 bases, leaving 17 bases between the germline ends. Germline CDR1 reads SGHRS; CDR2 reads YFSETQ. CDR3 length equals 14 residues. CDR3 in DNA: TGCGCCAGCAGGGTTTTCGACGGCGGGGACGAGCAGTACTTC. Translated: CASRVFDGGDEQYF.

This chain connects TRBV3-1 (or the pseudogene TRBV3-2) to TRBJ1-2, with D possibly TRBD1 on 6 matching bases. Germline lookup yields CDR1 LGHDT and CDR2 YNNKEL (reference sequence). The ends were cut back, 4 bases at V and 4 bases at J, with 13 bases in the middle. CDR3 length: 14 residues. CDR3 coding DNA: TGTGCCAGCAGCCCCAGGGGCAGCTCCTATGGCTACACCTTC. Translated, it gives CASSPRGSSYGYTF.

This rearrangement joins TRBV19 to TRBJ2-2; 7 bases agree with TRBD1. The ends lost 3 bases at V and 1 base at J; junction bases unmatched: 2. Germline loops: CDR1 LNHDA, CDR2 SQIVND (reference sequence). CDR3 size: 15 residues. DNA of the CDR3: TGTGCCAGTAGTATTGGGACAGTGAACACCGGGGAGCTGTTTTTT. This sequence encodes CASSIGTVNTGELFF.

V and J are TRBV2 and TRBJ2-1, with D possibly matching TRBD2 (6 bases). Germline V gene sequence: CDR1 SNHLY, CDR2 FYNNEI. Trimming stripped 7 bases from V and 10 bases from J, with 17 bases between. CDR3 size: 13 residues. DNA of the CDR3: TGTGCCAGCAAAGGTCGGCGGGAAGGGGAGCAGTTCTTC. Translated: CASKGRREGEQFF.

The chain carries TRBV2 and TRBJ2-5; unclear D gene. The V gene's germline CDR1 is SNHLY and CDR2 FYNNEI. This CDR3 region has 16 residues. V lost 8 bases and J 5 bases, leaving 24 bases between the germline ends. The DNA of the CDR3 is TGTGCCAGCGTACCCAGCGCACTGTCCCTCCTCGAGACCCAGTACTTC. Its translation: CASVPSALSLLETQYF.

The rearrangement links TRBV9 to TRBJ2-5; no clear D. The germline V gene has CDR1 SGDLS and CDR2 YYNGEE. The CDR3 has 15 residues. V lost 0 bases, J lost 9 bases, and 18 bases lay in between. In DNA, the CDR3 is TGTGCCAGCAGCGTAGTCCCGGAAGATAGCTGGGCCCAGTACTTC. As protein: CASSVVPEDSWAQYF.

This chain joins TRBV5-4 and TRBJ1-2; D is perhaps TRBD1 (5 bases). The CDR3 totals 13 residues. CDR1 is SGHNT and CDR2 is YYREEE in the germline V gene (reference sequence). V lost 9 bases, J lost 4 bases, and 16 bases lay in between. CDR3 bases: TGTGCCAACTCGGGGGGTTCCCTCTATGGCTACACCTTC. This translates into CANSGGSLYGYTF.

This clone occurred once. The chain is built from TRBV5-6 and TRBJ2-1, with 7 bases matching TRBD2. Germline assignment: CDR1 SGHDT and CDR2 YYEEEE. V was clipped by 7 bases and J by 3 bases; unmatched bases: 7. The CDR3 loop spans 14 amino acids. The CDR3 nucleotides read TGTGCCAGCGACCGGGGGGTCGGCTACAATGAGCAGTTCTTC. Amino acids: CASDRGVGYNEQFF. Full variable domain (outside the CDR3, taken from reference TRBV5-6 and TRBJ2-1): DAGVTQSPTHLIKTRGQQVTLRCSPKSGHDTVSWYQQALGQGPQFIFQYYEEEERQRGNFPDRFSGHQFPNYSSELNVNALLLGDSALYLCASDRGVGYNEQFFGPGTRLTVL.

The chain carries TRBV29-1 and TRBJ2-3; D is unclear. The CDR3 is made up of 14 amino acids. The V end lost 3 bases, the J end lost 2 bases, and 12 bases lay between the germline ends. Germline V CDR1 and CDR2: SQVTM, ANQGSEA. CDR3 sequence: CSVEGRTFTDTQYF. In DNA, the CDR3 is TGCAGCGTTGAGGGCCGAACTTTCACAGATACGCAGTATTTT.

V gene TRBV21-1 combines with J gene TRBJ1-2. TRBV21-1 is noted as a pseudogene. The CDR3 spans 13 residues. CDR3 sequence: CASTPGPRDGYTF. CDR3 nucleotides: TGTGCCAGCACCCCGGGTCCGAGGGATGGCTACACCTTC.

This rearrangement joins TRBV6-5 to TRBJ2-6; D remains ambiguous. V gave up 0 bases and J gave up 3 bases, with 9 bases separating them. Germline values: CDR1 MNHEY, CDR2 SVGAGI. The CDR3 length is 16 residues. CDR3 sequence (DNA): TGTGCCAGCAGTTACTCGACGAGAGGTGGGGCCAACGTCCTGACTTTC. Residues: CASSYSTRGGANVLTF.

The rearrangement links TRBV18 to TRBJ1-1, with D hard to call. The CDR3 has 15 residues. V was clipped by 3 bases and J by 3 bases, with 14 bases between them. CDR1 KGHSH and CDR2 LQKENI come from the germline V gene. CDR3 protein: CASSPRAGTDTEAFF. The CDR3 DNA sequence: TGTGCCAGCTCACCGCGCGCGGGTACGGACACTGAAGCTTTCTTT. Looking up the rest from reference TRBV18 and TRBJ1-1 gives the full variable domain: NAGVMQNPRHLVRRRGQEARLRCSPMKGHSHVYWYRQLPEEGLKFMVYLQKENIIDESGMPKERFSAEFPKEGPSILRIQQVVRGDSAAYFCASSPRAGTDTEAFFGQGTRLTVV.

This clone came up once. V is TRBV28 and J is TRBJ2-3; 7 bases line up with TRBD2. Per germline, CDR1 MDHEN and CDR2 SYDVKM. After removal of 6 bases from V and 0 bases from J, the junction contained 9 bases not matched to a gene. This CDR3 region has 16 residues. The CDR3 DNA reads as TGTGCCAGCAGCTCAAACGGGGGGTCTAGCACAGATACGCAGTATTTT. Residues: CASSSNGGSSTDTQYF.